Following are 20 T cell receptor beta chains from one sample sequenced in a study of naive and memory T cell subsets. General study results and limits: Possibly reflecting memory cells re-expressing CD45RA, a few larger clonotypes occurred in naive repertoires, especially CD8.

The beta constant-region primer was an equimolar mix of two oligonucleotides covering TRBC1 and TRBC2. The ligated cDNA underwent four PCR rounds using SP2 and nested alpha and beta constant-region primers. Each CDR3 protein gets one entry after TCRdb re-called the UMI-ligation and nested PCR reads with MiXCR. This table holds approximately 90,000 distinct CDR3 sequences, about 11% found once. No antigen is known for these receptors. Sample: naive CD4+ T cells from blood. The receptors here all came from a human donor in good health.

The chain recombines TRBV6-2 or TRBV6-3 with TRBJ2-7; possible D gene TRBD1, 5 bases. This CDR3 is 15 amino acids long. With 10 bases removed from V and 5 bases from J, the gap between germline ends came to 24 bases. Germline-derived CDR1 and CDR2 are MNHEY and SVGEGT. The CDR3 nucleotides are TGTGCCATCGCTATTCGGCCCACAGCCAGGGACGAGCAGTACTTC. It codes for CAIAIRPTARDEQYF.

V and J are TRBV7-2 and TRBJ2-7, with 12 bases matching TRBD2. This CDR3 contains 15 residues. Germline CDR1 SGHTA, CDR2 FQGNSA. The trim removed 5 bases at V and 3 bases at J, leaving 5 bases unmatched. The CDR3 here is CASSQGLAGLYEQYF. The CDR3 nucleotides are TGTGCCAGCAGCCAAGGACTAGCGGGGCTCTACGAGCAGTACTTC. Full variable domain (rest looked up from reference TRBV7-2 and TRBJ2-7): GAGVSQSPSNKVTEKGKDVELRCDPISGHTALYWYRQSLGQGLEFLIYFQGNSAPDKSGLPSDRFSAERTGGSVSTLTIQRTQQEDSAVYLCASSQGLAGLYEQYFGPGTRLTVT.

This chain connects TRBV7-8 to TRBJ2-7; D gene ambiguous. From germline, CDR1 is SGHVS and CDR2 FQNEAQ. Trimming cost V 3 bases and J 4 bases, with 10 bases left between them. The length of the CDR3 is 13 residues. In DNA form, the CDR3 reads TGTGCCAGCAGCTTCCCAGGTGGATACGAGCAGTACTTC. Translating it yields CASSFPGGYEQYF. The complete variable domain, with remaining parts taken from reference TRBV7-8 and TRBJ2-7, reads GAGVSQSPRYKVAKRGQDVALRCDPISGHVSLFWYQQALGQGPEFLTYFQNEAQLDKSGLPSDRFFAERPEGSVSTLKIQRTQQEDSAVYLCASSFPGGYEQYFGPGTRLTVT.

In its sample, this clonotype was seen many times. J is TRBJ2-1 and V is TRBV6-2 or TRBV6-3; 12 bases line up with TRBD2. The CDR3 is made up of 15 amino acids. From germline, CDR1 is MNHEY and CDR2 SVGEGT. J lost 2 bases, V lost 4 bases, and 0 bases had no gene match. CDR3 sequence reads: CASSSSGRAYNEQFF. The CDR3 coding sequence is TGTGCCAGCAGTTCTAGCGGGAGGGCCTACAATGAGCAGTTCTTC.

This clonotype was found a few times. This chain joins TRBV6-5 and TRBJ2-6; 7 nucleotides agree with TRBD1. The CDR3 loop spans 15 amino acids. J was trimmed by 4 bases and V by 5 bases; bases with no gene match: 5. The germline CDR1 and CDR2 sequences are MNHEY and SVGAGI. DNA of the CDR3: TGTGCCAGCAGTAACGACAGGGCCGGGGCCAACGTCCTGACTTTC. Protein: CASSNDRAGANVLTF.

Ten or more counts support this clonotype. The chain is built from TRBV21-1 and TRBJ2-7; the table's D call, TRBD1, has no DNA check behind it. TRBV21-1 is termed a pseudogene. The CDR3 spans 13 residues. CDR3 sequence (DNA): TGTGCCAGCAGCTCCCCGACAGGGGGTGGGCAGTACTTC. Translated, it gives CASSSPTGGGQYF.

This chain connects TRBV6-2 or TRBV6-3 to TRBJ1-5, with 11 bases matching TRBD1. The germline CDR1 and CDR2 sequences are MNHEY and SVGEGT. Germline trimming cut 4 bases from V and 2 bases from J; bases unmatched to any gene: 10. The CDR3 is 18 amino acids. CDR3 DNA sequence: TGTGCCAGCAGTTGGACAGGGGGCGGTTTGAGAGGCAATCAGCCCCAGCATTTT. Its translation is CASSWTGGGLRGNQPQHF.

This clonotype was counted between two and nine times. The rearrangement uses TRBV24-1 and TRBJ2-6; no definite D call. Germline values: CDR1 KGHDR, CDR2 SFDVKD. The CDR3 spans 15 residues. V was cut by 1 base and J by 1 base, with 4 bases left in between. CDR3 nucleotides: TGTGCCACCAGTGATTTCAATTCTGGGGCCAACGTCCTGACTTTC. It translates to CATSDFNSGANVLTF.

The chain uses TRBV20-1 and TRBJ1-4; the D gene is possibly TRBD1 (5 bases). Germline V gene data show CDR1 as DFQATT and CDR2 as SNEGSKA (reference sequence). This CDR3 contains 15 residues. V lost 1 base and J lost 3, with 12 bases in between. CDR3 residues: CSARGAGKANEKLFF. The CDR3, as DNA: TGCAGTGCTAGAGGGGCAGGGAAAGCTAATGAAAAACTGTTTTTT.

This clonotype was seen more than once but under ten times. This chain connects TRBV29-1 to TRBJ2-3; D is unresolved. The CDR3 totals 11 residues. The germline CDR1 and CDR2 sequences are SQVTM and ANQGSEA. V was clipped by 3 bases and J by 5 bases, with 6 bases between them. Here the CDR3 reads CSVDVGDTQYF. In DNA form, the CDR3 reads TGCAGCGTTGATGTTGGAGATACGCAGTATTTT.

The chain employs TRBV7-8 and TRBJ2-7, with D possibly TRBD1 on 5 matching bases. CDR3 length equals 13 residues. V lost 7 bases to trimming and J lost 6 bases, with 16 bases between them. CDR1 SGHVS and CDR2 FQNEAQ come from the germline V gene. The CDR3 is CASILGRGCEQYF. As DNA, the CDR3 is TGTGCCAGCATCCTGGGAAGGGGTTGCGAGCAGTACTTC.

There are many counts of this clonotype. This sequence joins TRBV11-3 and TRBJ2-7; TRBD1 or TRBD2 may be the D gene (5 bases each). The germline V and J ends were trimmed by 8 bases and 4 bases, with 12 bases remaining between them. The V gene's germline CDR1 is SGHNT and CDR2 YENEEA. The CDR3 runs 12 residues. CDR3 DNA: TGTGCCAGCGGTAAAGAGGGGTACGAGCAGTACTTC. This encodes CASGKEGYEQYF. Complete variable domain (other parts from reference TRBV11-3 and TRBJ2-7): EAGVVQSPRYKIIEKKQPVAFWCNPISGHNTLYWYLQNLGQGPELLIRYENEEAVDDSQLPKDRFSAERLKGVDSTLKIQPAELGDSAVYLCASGKEGYEQYFGPGTRLTVT.

The chain employs TRBV7-3 and TRBJ1-1, with D possibly being TRBD1 (5 bases). V was shortened by 0 bases and J by 4 bases, with 9 bases between the two germline ends. Germline CDR1 SGHTA, CDR2 FQGTGA. The CDR3 totals 14 residues. CDR3 amino acids: CASSLTDMSTEAFF. Here the CDR3 DNA reads TGTGCCAGCAGCTTAACGGACATGAGCACTGAAGCTTTCTTT.

The sample holds a few counts of this clonotype. The rearrangement uses TRBV6-2 or TRBV6-3 and TRBJ2-4; TRBD1 aligns across 7 bases. Germline CDR1 and CDR2: MNHEY and SVGEGT. With V trimmed by 6 bases and J by 6 bases, 5 bases remained unmatched. CDR3 size: 13 residues. The CDR3 reads CASSMTGTNIQYF. CDR3 coding DNA: TGTGCCAGCAGCATGACAGGGACAAACATTCAGTACTTC.

CDR3 loop: CASSRYRDRRGYEQYF. DNA for the CDR3: TGTGCCAGCAGCCGCTACCGGGACCGCCGCGGGTACGAGCAGTACTTC. The genes are TRBV3-1 and TRBJ2-7; D may be TRBD1 or TRBD2 (5 bases each). V lost 4 bases and J lost 4, with 20 bases in between. The CDR3 is 16 amino acids. Per germline, CDR1 LGHDT and CDR2 YNNKEL (reference sequence).

Many counts were recorded for this clonotype. J is TRBJ2-7 and V is TRBV30; D remains unclear. V lost 3 bases and J lost 3, with 15 bases in between. Germline V CDR1 and CDR2: GTSNPN, SVGIG (reference sequence). CDR3 size: 14 residues. The CDR3 DNA reads TGTGCCTGGAGAGTCGGTCTGACCAGCTACGAGCAGTACTTC. Amino acids: CAWRVGLTSYEQYF.

This clonotype was detected many times. The rearrangement joins TRBV6-2 or TRBV6-3 to TRBJ2-1; D unresolved. This CDR3 has 11 amino acids. Per germline, CDR1 MNHEY and CDR2 SVGEGT. Trimming left V 2 bases short and J 8 bases short, with 4 bases between. In DNA form, the CDR3 reads TGTGCCAGCAGTTACCTGGATGAGCAGTTCTTC. It encodes CASSYLDEQFF.

The chain couples TRBV5-4 to TRBJ2-7; 9 bases agree with TRBD2. The CDR3 extends over 14 amino acids. Germline V gene sequence: CDR1 SGHNT, CDR2 YYREEE (reference sequence). After removal of 2 bases from V and 5 bases from J, the junction contained 5 bases not matched to a gene. DNA for the CDR3: TGTGCCAGCAGCTTTCGTAGCGGGAGCGACGAGCAGTACTTC. Translating gives CASSFRSGSDEQYF.

This clonotype was observed a handful of times. This chain connects TRBV6-6 to TRBJ2-5; tentative D call: TRBD1 (6 bases). V lost 6 bases, J lost 2 bases, and 19 bases lay in between. CDR1 is MNHNY and CDR2 is SVGAGI in the germline V gene (reference sequence). The CDR3 spans 16 residues. CDR3 in DNA: TGTGCCAGCAGATCAACAGGGAGAAAGGGGCAAGAGACCCAGTACTTC. Translating gives CASRSTGRKGQETQYF.

This chain links TRBV6-2 or TRBV6-3 with TRBJ2-7; the D is unclear. This CDR3 comprises 12 residues. V was cut by 2 bases and J by 7 bases, with 9 bases left in between. Per the germline V gene, CDR1 is MNHEY and CDR2 is SVGEGT. The DNA for the CDR3 is TGTGCCAGCAGTTACGTCCGGACGGAGCAGTACTTC. It specifies CASSYVRTEQYF.